The 31 T cell receptor beta chains below all came from one sample that was sequenced in a study of cytomegalovirus exposure and HLA in healthy donors. The PCR ran on 60 Vbeta and 13 Jbeta primers. The assay was immunoSEQ multiplex PCR, and TCRdb's table has in-frame clones only and misses some. The table has about 110,000 clones, about 81% seen once; the top ten hold approximately 1.2%. The sequencing input was PBMCs. The receptors come from a man aged 25 to 40 in good health and CMV-seronegative.

This chain uses TRBV5-1 with TRBJ2-2; D perhaps matches TRBD1 (6 bases). Germline CDR1 and CDR2: SGHRS and YFSETQ. The CDR3 spans 15 residues. The germline V and J ends were trimmed by 7 bases and 3 bases, with 16 bases remaining between them. CDR3 bases: TGCGCCAGCCTCCCGGTGGGGGCCGACACCGGGGAGCTGTTTTTT. As protein: CASLPVGADTGELFF.

The chain carries TRBV7-6 and TRBJ2-5; 10 bases align to TRBD1. The germline CDR1 and CDR2 sequences are SGHVS and FNYEAQ. The V segment lost 5 bases and the J segment 8 bases; nucleotides outside the gene matches: 17. This CDR3 comprises 17 residues. In nucleotides, the CDR3 is TGTGCCAGCAGCCCACCTGGACAGGGGGGAGCCGTGATCACCCAGTACTTC. It yields the protein CASSPPGQGGAVITQYF.

The V gene is TRBV19, the J gene TRBJ2-5, with TRBD1 matching 8 bases. Trimming at V came to 7 bases and at J to 4 bases, leaving 11 bases not matched to a gene. This CDR3 is built from 15 residues. Germline V gene lookup returns CDR1 LNHDA and CDR2 SQIVND (reference sequence). CDR3 nucleotide sequence: TGTGCCAGTAAACCGACAGGGGCTTTCGGAGAGACCCAGTACTTC. Translating gives CASKPTGAFGETQYF. Drawing the rest from reference TRBV19 and TRBJ2-5, the complete variable domain is DGGITQSPKYLFRKEGQNVTLSCEQNLNHDAMYWYRQDPGQGLRLIYYSQIVNDFQKGDIAEGYSVSREKKESFPLTVTSAQKNPTAFYLCASKPTGAFGETQYFGPGTRLLVL.

The rearrangement joins TRBV7-2 to TRBJ1-3; possible D gene TRBD1, 6 bases. Trimming stripped 5 bases from V and 10 bases from J, with 12 bases between. The CDR3 extends over 12 amino acids. CDR1 SGHTA and CDR2 FQGNSA come from the germline V gene. In DNA form, the CDR3 reads TGTGCCAGCAGCCTCGAGGGGACAACCATATATTTT. It is translated as CASSLEGTTIYF. Based on the CDR3 plus reference TRBV7-2 and TRBJ1-3, the full variable domain is GAGVSQSPSNKVTEKGKDVELRCDPISGHTALYWYRQSLGQGLEFLIYFQGNSAPDKSGLPSDRFSAERTGGSVSTLTIQRTQQEDSAVYLCASSLEGTTIYFGEGSWLTVV.

This clone has just one count. The chain uses TRBV21-1 and TRBJ2-5; TRBD2, the D gene given by the table, was not confirmed from the DNA. TRBV21-1 is a pseudogene. The CDR3 has 17 residues. The CDR3: CASSKERPRGGRETQYF. The CDR3 region has the DNA TGTGCCAGCAGCAAAGAACGACCCCGGGGGGGGAGAGAGACCCAGTACTTC.

This chain links TRBV18 with TRBJ2-7, with TRBD1 matching 8 bases. This CDR3 has 15 amino acids. Trimming at V came to 1 base and at J to 4 bases, leaving 6 bases not matched to a gene. Germline-derived CDR1 and CDR2 are KGHSH and LQKENI. CDR3 sequence: CASSPRQTGDYEQYF. In nucleotides, the CDR3 is TGTGCCAGCTCACCACGGCAGACAGGGGATTACGAGCAGTACTTC.

The V gene is TRBV5-4, the J gene TRBJ1-3; 12 nucleotides align to TRBD1. The J segment lost 11 bases and the V segment lost 4 bases, leaving 10 bases of the junction unmatched. The CDR3 has 15 amino acids. Germline CDR1 reads SGHNT; CDR2 reads YYREEE (reference sequence). The CDR3 sequence is CASSQRDRGLSPIYF. CDR3 DNA: TGTGCCAGCAGCCAACGGGACAGGGGGCTTTCACCCATATATTTT.

The DNA for the CDR3 is TGTGCCAGCAGCATCGGGGGGGACGGGGAGCAGTACTTC. Protein: CASSIGGDGEQYF. This rearrangement joins TRBV11-3 to TRBJ2-7; TRBD2 matches 8 bases. Germline CDR1 and CDR2: SGHNT and YENEEA. The CDR3 sequence is 13 residues long. Germline trimming cut 5 bases from V and 7 bases from J; bases unmatched to any gene: 7.

This rearrangement joins TRBV4-3 to TRBJ1-3, with 9 bases matching TRBD1. Germline loops: CDR1 LGHNA, CDR2 YSLEER. The CDR3 runs to 17 residues. Germline trimming cut 4 bases from V and 2 bases from J; bases unmatched to any gene: 9. Here the CDR3 DNA reads TGCGCCAGCAGCCCCGAGCCCGACAGGGGGACTGGAAACACCATATATTTT. Translation gives CASSPEPDRGTGNTIYF.

The CDR3 nucleotides are TGCGCCAGCAGGCTACAGGAACCTAATGAAAAACTGTTTTTT. Translation gives CASRLQEPNEKLFF. The chain joins TRBV10-2 to TRBJ1-4, with D perhaps matching TRBD1 (5 bases). CDR1 and CDR2 from the germline V gene are WSHSY and SAAADI. The CDR3 sequence is 14 residues long. Trimming took 6 bases from V and 3 from J, leaving 11 bases between them.

The gene calls are TRBV11-3 and TRBJ2-3, with TRBD1 identical over 10 bases. The length of the CDR3 is 14 residues. J was trimmed by 4 bases and V by 4 bases; bases with no gene match: 2. Looked up from germline, CDR1 is SGHNT and CDR2 is YENEEA. The CDR3 protein is CASSSGQGADTQYF. CDR3 DNA: TGTGCCAGCAGCTCCGGACAGGGGGCAGATACGCAGTATTTT.

The chain recombines TRBV10-1 with TRBJ2-3; 8 bases fit TRBD2. Unmatched junction bases numbered 1, after V lost 6 bases and J lost 5 bases. The germline gives CDR1 WNHNN, CDR2 SYGVQD (reference sequence). The CDR3 covers 12 residues. CDR3 residues: CASSGTRDTQYF. The CDR3 DNA reads TGCGCCAGCAGCGGGACTAGAGATACGCAGTATTTT.

The chain carries TRBV29-1 and TRBJ2-3, with 9 bases lining up with TRBD2. V shed 1 base, J shed 6 bases, and the junction held 8 bases outside the gene matches. Germline V lookup: CDR1 SQVTM, CDR2 ANQGSEA. This CDR3 region has 15 residues. DNA for the CDR3: TGCAGCGTTGAAGGAAGCGGGGGGCTCATGGATACGCAGTATTTT. Protein: CSVEGSGGLMDTQYF.

The rearrangement uses TRBV29-1 and TRBJ2-1; the D is unclear. V gave up 7 bases and J gave up 8 bases, with 18 bases separating them. Germline CDR1 reads SQVTM; CDR2 reads ANQGSEA. CDR3 size: 13 residues. The CDR3 loop is CSARGQFSDEQFF. The CDR3 nucleotides read TGCAGCGCGAGAGGTCAATTTTCGGATGAGCAGTTCTTC.

The chain joins TRBV7-9 to TRBJ1-2; 12 bases are shared with TRBD1. The CDR3 is made up of 17 amino acids. Germline CDR1 SEHNR, CDR2 FQNEAQ (reference sequence). The V segment lost 6 bases and the J segment 8 bases; nucleotides outside the gene matches: 16. DNA of the CDR3: TGTGCCAGCAGTCCCAAAAGGGGGGGACAGGGGGCGTGCGGCTACACCTTC. It is translated as CASSPKRGGQGACGYTF.

Of note for this clone: Other DNA sequences of this sample code for an identical CDR3. The chain uses TRBV29-1 and TRBJ1-5; no clear D. The V end lost 0 bases, the J end lost 2 bases, and 5 bases lay between the germline ends. There are 13 residues in the CDR3. Germline CDR1 and CDR2: SQVTM and ANQGSEA. DNA of the CDR3: TGCAGCGTTGAAGAGGGCGGCAATCAGCCCCAGCATTTT. This gives the protein CSVEEGGNQPQHF.

The rearrangement links TRBV6-1 to TRBJ1-5, with D hard to call. Between the trimmed V and J ends, which lost 4 bases and 3 bases, there was a span of 13 bases. Germline lookup yields CDR1 MNHNS and CDR2 SASEGT. The CDR3 loop spans 15 amino acids. The CDR3 loop reads CASSVEYFSNQPQHF. The CDR3 DNA follows: TGTGCCAGCAGTGTCGAATACTTTTCCAATCAGCCCCAGCATTTT.

This clone was observed a few times. The J gene is TRBJ2-1, the V gene TRBV6-4; TRBD1 aligns across 11 bases. Germline trimming cut 1 base from V and 8 bases from J; bases unmatched to any gene: 4. The CDR3 has 15 amino acids. Germline CDR1 and CDR2: MRHNA and SNTAGT. The CDR3 spells CASSDLGQGADEQFF. CDR3 DNA: TGTGCCAGCAGTGACTTAGGACAGGGGGCCGATGAGCAGTTCTTC.

The rearrangement links TRBV7-2 to TRBJ1-5; D is possibly TRBD1 (6 bases). The CDR3 loop spans 14 amino acids. Trimming removed 3 bases from V and 2 bases from J, with 8 bases in between. CDR1 is SGHTA, CDR2 FQGNSA, per germline. The DNA for the CDR3 is TGTGCCAGCAGCTTGGACAGTGGCAATCAGCCCCAGCATTTT. Residues: CASSLDSGNQPQHF.

The chain has TRBV7-9 and TRBJ2-7; TRBD2 is a possible D gene (6 bases). The V and J ends lost 5 bases and 3 bases respectively, with 14 bases between them. The CDR3 runs 14 residues. Per the germline V gene, CDR1 is SEHNR and CDR2 is FQNEAQ (reference sequence). CDR3: CASSPGGNIYEQYF. In nucleotides, the CDR3 is TGTGCCAGCAGCCCTGGGGGGAATATCTACGAGCAGTACTTC.

For this clone: Sequence at one end of the junction differs from germline and may be a read error. This chain connects TRBV11-2 to TRBJ2-5, with D hard to call. The germline V gene has CDR1 SGHAT and CDR2 FQNNGV. The CDR3 consists of 15 residues. The CDR3 sequence: CASSLSPAAQGTQYF. The CDR3 DNA reads as TGTGCCAGCAGCTTATCCCCGGCAGCGCAAGGGACCCAGTACTTC.

This clone was seen a few times. J is TRBJ2-7 and V is TRBV27; D may be TRBD2 (6 bases). Germline V lookup: CDR1 MNHEY, CDR2 SMNVEV (reference sequence). The length of the CDR3 is 13 residues. Trimming cost V 5 bases and J 6 bases, with 14 bases left between them. This chain's CDR3 is CASSGGTVVEQYF. In DNA, the CDR3 is TGTGCCAGCAGTGGCGGGACCGTCGTCGAGCAGTACTTC.

A few counts support this clone. The chain couples TRBV28 to TRBJ2-1; D possibly corresponds to TRBD2 (6 bases). CDR1 MDHEN and CDR2 SYDVKM come from the germline V gene. The CDR3 covers 13 residues. V was clipped by 8 bases and J by 10 bases, with 18 bases between them. CDR3: CASLLRDPHEQFF. DNA for the CDR3: TGTGCCAGCTTACTGCGGGACCCCCACGAGCAGTTCTTC.

This clone was seen only a few times. CDR3 nucleotides: TGCGCCAGCAGCCAAGATTCGTGGTCCGGCGGGAGGGCTTCCGAGCAGTACTTC. This gives the protein CASSQDSWSGGRASEQYF. This sequence joins TRBV4-3 and TRBJ2-7, with 9 bases fitting TRBD2. J was trimmed by 6 bases and V by 0 bases; bases with no gene match: 15. The CDR3 spans 18 residues. Germline CDR1 and CDR2: LGHNA and YSLEER.

This sequence joins TRBV28 and TRBJ2-7; possible D gene TRBD1, 5 bases. Per the germline V gene, CDR1 is MDHEN and CDR2 is SYDVKM. The length of the CDR3 is 13 residues. V was trimmed by 7 bases and J by 7 bases, leaving 17 bases between them. CDR3 region: CASKSRVTQEQYF. As DNA, the CDR3 is TGTGCCAGCAAGTCCAGGGTCACGCAGGAGCAGTACTTC.

The chain joins TRBV14 to TRBJ2-1, with 8 bases aligning to TRBD1. The V and J ends lost 0 bases and 4 bases, in that order; junction bases with no gene match: 8. Germline assignment: CDR1 SGHDN and CDR2 FVKESK. This CDR3 has 17 residues. The CDR3 protein is CASSQENRGTPYNEQFF. For the CDR3, the DNA is TGTGCCAGCAGCCAAGAAAACAGGGGGACACCTTACAATGAGCAGTTCTTC.

The chain is built from TRBV21-1 and TRBJ2-3; the D call TRBD2 from the table was never checked on the DNA. TRBV21-1 is given as a pseudogene. CDR3 size: 15 residues. In nucleotides, the CDR3 is TGTGCCAGCAGCAGCCCGCGGGGCACTACAGATACGCAGTATTTT. Amino acid sequence: CASSSPRGTTDTQYF.

J is TRBJ2-4 and V is TRBV4-3; 8 positions agree with TRBD2. The CDR3 spans 18 residues. Germline trimming cut 0 bases from V and 3 bases from J; bases unmatched to any gene: 10. Germline V lookup: CDR1 LGHNA, CDR2 YSLEER. The CDR3 nucleotides read TGCGCCAGCAGCCAAGACTGGCGAGCGGGAGTGGTCAAAAACATTCAGTACTTC. The encoded protein is CASSQDWRAGVVKNIQYF.

The chain links TRBV5-6 to TRBJ2-7; TRBD1 agrees at 7 bases. The junction had 0 bases not matched to a gene; V was cut back by 0 bases and J by 6 bases. This CDR3 is built from 12 residues. Per germline, CDR1 SGHDT and CDR2 YYEEEE. The CDR3 DNA follows: TGTGCCAGCAGCTTGGACAGGGGCGAGCAGTACTTC. Translated, it gives CASSLDRGEQYF.

The chain is built from TRBV4-3 and TRBJ2-2; 9 bases fit TRBD2. Per the germline V gene, CDR1 is LGHNA and CDR2 is YSLEER. The V segment lost 5 bases and the J segment 6 bases; nucleotides outside the gene matches: 13. The CDR3 has 17 amino acids. CDR3 DNA: TGCGCCAGCAGCTATAATACCGGCGGGGGGGAAGCCGGGGAGCTGTTTTTT. Amino acids: CASSYNTGGGEAGELFF.

The J gene is TRBJ1-5, the V gene TRBV2, with TRBD1 as a possible D gene (5 bases). The CDR3 covers 14 residues. Per germline, CDR1 SNHLY and CDR2 FYNNEI. The V gene lost 5 bases and the J gene lost 6 bases, with 14 bases spanning the gap. The CDR3 DNA reads as TGTGCCAGCAGTCGGGAGGGAGGGACTCAGCCCCAGCATTTT. It translates to CASSREGGTQPQHF.